This T cell receptor beta chain was retrieved from a study of HIV-infected patients and healthy controls. MiXCR was run by TCRdb on the 5' RACE reads, yielding one entry per CDR3 protein. The table includes about 67,000 distinct CDR3 sequences, about 15% detected once. Sequencing was carried out using CD4+ T cells from blood. This receptor was obtained from a human donor in good health.

This CDR3 is CASSSIAGVVETQYF. CDR3 DNA sequence: TGTGCCAGCAGCTCGATAGCGGGGGTGGTGGAGACCCAGTACTTC. The chain employs TRBV7-2 and TRBJ2-5, with 9 bases fitting TRBD2. J gave up 5 bases and V 4 bases, and 8 bases lay outside the gene matches. The CDR3 has 15 amino acids. Germline values: CDR1 SGHTA, CDR2 FQGNSA.